The text below deals with one T cell receptor (beta chain). Profiled with immunoSEQ multiplex PCR; TCRdb holds only in-frame clones, not every one. Counted here are approximately 53,000 clones, about nine tenths occurring once; the ten biggest clones make up approximately 0.25%. This record belongs to a study of T cell changes during pregnancy in multiple sclerosis. The V gene's germline CDR1 is SGHRS and CDR2 YFSETQ. The CDR3 runs to 13 residues. The V end was cut by 4 bases, the J end by 1 base, with 8 bases between. This chain links TRBV5-1 with TRBJ2-5, with D hard to call. This receptor was obtained from a female donor with multiple sclerosis, enrolled in a pregnancy study. The material sequenced was CD4+ T cells from peripheral blood mononuclear cells, taken in the second trimester of pregnancy. This CDR3 reads CASSAQSQETQYF. In DNA form, the CDR3 reads TGCGCCAGCAGCGCACAGAGCCAAGAGACCCAGTACTTC.